These T cell receptor beta chains were read from a single sample in a study of shared clonotypes between healthy human individuals. Some clones are missing from TCRdb's copy, which holds only in-frame ones; the method was immunoSEQ multiplex PCR. The sample carries hundreds of thousands of clones, about 74% recorded once. Sequencing was performed on memory CD4+ T cells sorted from blood. Receptors were obtained from a woman aged 25 to 39 in good health. Each CDR3 is given without its conserved first and last residue.

>TRBV19
ASRGGRYPLEQY
>TRBV19
ASSIGDESTQY
>TRBV11-2
ASSFSGGSTDTQY
>TRBV28
ASSSHVGLATNEQF
>TRBV2
ASRGPGQGYEQF
>TRBV11-2
ASSFGGRARLEETQY
>TRBV21-1
ASSKGPGKGYEQY
>TRBV27
ASSGQAYSGANVLT
>TRBV5-8
ASRVRDATEAF
>TRBV2
ASSVESLNTEAF
>TRBV5-1
ASSLAERKGYTYEQY
>TRBV5-1
ASSVGFQETQY
>TRBV28
ASSYPGQGFVAF
>TRBV7-6
ASNRLAGGRTSTDTQY
>TRBV5-1
ASSPLQENPGNTIY
>TRBV5-4
ASSLEWGRGPPSYGYT
>TRBV5-1
ASIGRVHIESYEQY
>TRBV7-9
ASTPREVDTEAF
>TRBV18
ASSPTSGTDTGELF
>TRBV9
ASTPLLAGVRDTQY
>TRBV2
ASSRERGNTGELF
>TRBV4-1
ASSQDHGSFQRPQH
>TRBV10-3
AISGRSGAMGEAF